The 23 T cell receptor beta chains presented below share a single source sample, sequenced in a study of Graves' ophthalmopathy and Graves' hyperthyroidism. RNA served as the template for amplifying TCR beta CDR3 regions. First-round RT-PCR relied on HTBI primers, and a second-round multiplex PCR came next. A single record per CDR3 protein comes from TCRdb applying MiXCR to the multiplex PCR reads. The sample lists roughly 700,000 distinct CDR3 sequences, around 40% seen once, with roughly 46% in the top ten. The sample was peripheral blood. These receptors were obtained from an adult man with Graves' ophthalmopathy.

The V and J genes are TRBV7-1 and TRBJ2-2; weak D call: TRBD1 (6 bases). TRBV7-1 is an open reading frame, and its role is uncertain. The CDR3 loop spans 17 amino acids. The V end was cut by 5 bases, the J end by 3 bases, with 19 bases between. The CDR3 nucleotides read TGTGCCAGCAGCGCACAAACAGGGATAACCCACACCGGGGAGCTGTTTTTT. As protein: CASSAQTGITHTGELFF.

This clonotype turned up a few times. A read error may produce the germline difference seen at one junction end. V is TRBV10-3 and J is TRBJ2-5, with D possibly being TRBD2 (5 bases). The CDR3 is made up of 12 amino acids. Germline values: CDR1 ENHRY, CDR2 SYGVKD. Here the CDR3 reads CASSAGMKTQYF. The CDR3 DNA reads TGTGCCAGCAGTGCGGGTATGAAGACCCAGTACTTC.

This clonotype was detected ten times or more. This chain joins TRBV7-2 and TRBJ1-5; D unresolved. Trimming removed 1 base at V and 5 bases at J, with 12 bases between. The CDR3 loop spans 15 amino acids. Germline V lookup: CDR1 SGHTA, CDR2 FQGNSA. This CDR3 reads CASSLGSLLYQPQHF. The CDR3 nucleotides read TGTGCCAGCAGCTTAGGCTCCCTACTCTATCAGCCCCAGCATTTT.

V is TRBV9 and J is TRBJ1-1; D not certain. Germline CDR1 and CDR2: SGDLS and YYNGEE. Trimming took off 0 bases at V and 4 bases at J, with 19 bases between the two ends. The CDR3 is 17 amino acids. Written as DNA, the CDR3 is TGTGCCAGCAGCGTAGAAGGTCGACGGTCGGCGTTCACTGAAGCTTTCTTT. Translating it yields CASSVEGRRSAFTEAFF.

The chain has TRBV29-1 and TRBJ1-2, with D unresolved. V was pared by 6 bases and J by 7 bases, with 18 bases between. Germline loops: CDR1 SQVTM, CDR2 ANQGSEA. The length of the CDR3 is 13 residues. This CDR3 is CSVERLQGGGYTF. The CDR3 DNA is TGCAGCGTAGAAAGACTACAAGGCGGTGGCTACACCTTC.

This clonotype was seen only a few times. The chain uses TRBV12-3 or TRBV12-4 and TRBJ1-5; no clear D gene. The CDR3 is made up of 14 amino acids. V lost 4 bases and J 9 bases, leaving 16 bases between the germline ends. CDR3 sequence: CASSYLAGKGPQHF. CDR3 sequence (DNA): TGTGCCAGCAGTTACTTGGCGGGCAAGGGGCCCCAGCATTTT.

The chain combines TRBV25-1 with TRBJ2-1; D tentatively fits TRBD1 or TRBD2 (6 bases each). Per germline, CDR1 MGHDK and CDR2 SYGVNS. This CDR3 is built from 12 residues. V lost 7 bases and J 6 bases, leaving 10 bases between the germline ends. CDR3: CASIQGGNEQFF. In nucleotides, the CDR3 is TGTGCCAGCATACAGGGAGGCAATGAGCAGTTCTTC.

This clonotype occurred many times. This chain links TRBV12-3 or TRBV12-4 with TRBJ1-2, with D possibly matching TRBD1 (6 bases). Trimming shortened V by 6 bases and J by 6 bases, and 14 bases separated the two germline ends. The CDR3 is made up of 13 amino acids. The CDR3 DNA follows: TGTGCCAGCAGAGATCGGACAGCCGATGGCTACACCTTC. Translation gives CASRDRTADGYTF.

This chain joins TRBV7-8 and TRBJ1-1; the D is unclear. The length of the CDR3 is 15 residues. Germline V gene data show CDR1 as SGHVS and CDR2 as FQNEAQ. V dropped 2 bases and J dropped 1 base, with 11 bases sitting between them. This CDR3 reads CASSLRTGRNTEAFF. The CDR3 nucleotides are TGTGCCAGCAGCTTAAGAACCGGGAGGAACACTGAAGCTTTCTTT.

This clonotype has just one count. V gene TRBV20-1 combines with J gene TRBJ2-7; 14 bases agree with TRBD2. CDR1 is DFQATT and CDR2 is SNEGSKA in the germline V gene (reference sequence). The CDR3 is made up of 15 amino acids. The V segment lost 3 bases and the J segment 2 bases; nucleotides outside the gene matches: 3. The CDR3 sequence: CSARGLAGDTYEQYF. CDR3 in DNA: TGCAGTGCTAGGGGACTAGCGGGGGATACCTACGAGCAGTACTTC.

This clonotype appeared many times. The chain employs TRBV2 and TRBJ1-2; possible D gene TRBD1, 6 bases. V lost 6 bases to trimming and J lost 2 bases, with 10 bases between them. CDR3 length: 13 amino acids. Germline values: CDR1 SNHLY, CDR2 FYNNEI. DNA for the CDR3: TGTGCCAGCAGACTAACAGGGAACTATGGCTACACCTTC. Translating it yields CASRLTGNYGYTF.

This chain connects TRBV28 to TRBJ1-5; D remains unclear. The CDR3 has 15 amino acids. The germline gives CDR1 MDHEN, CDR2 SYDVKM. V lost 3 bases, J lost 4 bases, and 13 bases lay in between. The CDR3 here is CASSFSAYRNQPQHF. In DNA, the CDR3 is TGTGCCAGCAGTTTCTCGGCGTACCGAAATCAGCCCCAGCATTTT.

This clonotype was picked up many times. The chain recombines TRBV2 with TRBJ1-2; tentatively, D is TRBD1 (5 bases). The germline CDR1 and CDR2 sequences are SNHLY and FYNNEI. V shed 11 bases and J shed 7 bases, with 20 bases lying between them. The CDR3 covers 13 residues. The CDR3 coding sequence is TGTGCCCGGACCTTTAGGGGAGGTGGTGGCTACACCTTC. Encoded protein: CARTFRGGGGYTF.

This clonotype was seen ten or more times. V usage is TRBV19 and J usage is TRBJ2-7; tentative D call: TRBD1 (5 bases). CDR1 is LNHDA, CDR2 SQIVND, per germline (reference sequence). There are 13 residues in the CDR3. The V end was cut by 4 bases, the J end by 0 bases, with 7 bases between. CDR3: CASSTTGSYEQYF. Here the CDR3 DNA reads TGTGCCAGTAGTACAACAGGCTCCTACGAGCAGTACTTC.

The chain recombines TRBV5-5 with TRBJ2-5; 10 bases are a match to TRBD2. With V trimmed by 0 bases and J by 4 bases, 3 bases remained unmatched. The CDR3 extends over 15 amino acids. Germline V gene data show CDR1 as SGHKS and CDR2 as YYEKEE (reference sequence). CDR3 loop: CASSLEGLALETQYF. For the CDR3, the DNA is TGTGCCAGCAGCTTGGAGGGACTAGCGTTAGAGACCCAGTACTTC.

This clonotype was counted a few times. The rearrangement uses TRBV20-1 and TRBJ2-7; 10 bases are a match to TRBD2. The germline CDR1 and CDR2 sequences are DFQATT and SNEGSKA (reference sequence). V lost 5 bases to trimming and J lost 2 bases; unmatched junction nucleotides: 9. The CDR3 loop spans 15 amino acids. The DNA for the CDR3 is TGCAGTGCTCGTTCAATAGCGGGGGGTACCTACGAGCAGTACTTC. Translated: CSARSIAGGTYEQYF.

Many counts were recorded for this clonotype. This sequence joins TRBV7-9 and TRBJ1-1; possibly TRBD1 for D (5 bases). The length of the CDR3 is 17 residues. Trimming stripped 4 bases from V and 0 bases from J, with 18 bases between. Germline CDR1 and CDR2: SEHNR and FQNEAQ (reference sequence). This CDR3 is CASSSGSRGMVNTEAFF. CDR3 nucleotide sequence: TGTGCCAGCAGCTCGGGATCTAGGGGCATGGTGAACACTGAAGCTTTCTTT.

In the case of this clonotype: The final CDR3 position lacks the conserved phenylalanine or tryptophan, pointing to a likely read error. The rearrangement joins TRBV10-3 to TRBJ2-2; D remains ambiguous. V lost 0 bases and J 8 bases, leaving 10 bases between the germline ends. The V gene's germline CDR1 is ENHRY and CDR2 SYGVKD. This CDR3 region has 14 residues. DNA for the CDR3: TGTGCCATCAGTGAGTCGTCGGGTCCGGGGGAGCTGTTTTGT. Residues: CAISESSGPGELFC.

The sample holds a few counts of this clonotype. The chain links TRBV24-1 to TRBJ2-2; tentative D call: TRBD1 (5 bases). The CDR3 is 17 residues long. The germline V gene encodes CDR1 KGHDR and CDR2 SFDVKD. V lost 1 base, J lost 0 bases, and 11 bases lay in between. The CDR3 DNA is TGTGCCACCAGTGATTTTCAGGGCCTCGCGAACACCGGGGAGCTGTTTTTT. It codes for CATSDFQGLANTGELFF.

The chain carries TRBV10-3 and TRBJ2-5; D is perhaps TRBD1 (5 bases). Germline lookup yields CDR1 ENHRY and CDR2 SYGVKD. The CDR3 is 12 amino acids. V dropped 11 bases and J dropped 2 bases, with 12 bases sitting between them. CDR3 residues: CAGSRQQETQYF. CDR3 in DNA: TGTGCCGGCAGCCGACAGCAAGAGACCCAGTACTTC.

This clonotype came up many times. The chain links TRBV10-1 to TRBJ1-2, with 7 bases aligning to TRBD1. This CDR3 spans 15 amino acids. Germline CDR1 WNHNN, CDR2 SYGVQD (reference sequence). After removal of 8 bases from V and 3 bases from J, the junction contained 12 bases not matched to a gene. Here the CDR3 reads CASEMTGRSDYGYTF. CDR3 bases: TGCGCCAGCGAAATGACAGGGAGGTCCGACTATGGCTACACCTTC.

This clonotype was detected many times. The CDR3 DNA is TGTGCCAGTAGTTCCGGGACAGGGAATGTTCAGCCCCAGCATTTT. Protein sequence: CASSSGTGNVQPQHF. This chain uses TRBV19 with TRBJ1-5; 9 bases are shared with TRBD1. Germline lookup yields CDR1 LNHDA and CDR2 SQIVND (reference sequence). V lost 5 bases, J lost 6 bases, and 8 bases stayed unmatched. The CDR3 sequence is 15 residues long.

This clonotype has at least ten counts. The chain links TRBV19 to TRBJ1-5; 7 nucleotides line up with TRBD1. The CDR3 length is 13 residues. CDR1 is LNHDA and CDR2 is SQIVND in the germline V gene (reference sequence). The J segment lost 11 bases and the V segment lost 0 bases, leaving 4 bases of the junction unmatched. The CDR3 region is CASSIDEGATQHF. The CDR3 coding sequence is TGTGCCAGTAGTATAGATGAGGGGGCGACCCAGCATTTT.